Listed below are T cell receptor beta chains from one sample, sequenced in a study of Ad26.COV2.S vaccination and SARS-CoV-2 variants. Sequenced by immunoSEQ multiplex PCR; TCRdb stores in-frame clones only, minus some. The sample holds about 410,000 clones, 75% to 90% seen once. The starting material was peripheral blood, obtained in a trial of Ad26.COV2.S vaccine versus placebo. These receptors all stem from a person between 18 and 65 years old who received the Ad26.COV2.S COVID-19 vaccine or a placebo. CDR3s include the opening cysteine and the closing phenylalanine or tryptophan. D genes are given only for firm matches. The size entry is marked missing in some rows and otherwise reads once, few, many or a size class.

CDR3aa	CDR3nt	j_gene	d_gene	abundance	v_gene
CASGLDTGELFF	TGTGCTAGTGGTTTAGACACCGGGGAGCTGTTTTTT	TRBJ2-2	-	once	TRBV12-5
CASSPRGPETQYF	TGTGCCAGCTCACCGAGGGGGCCGGAGACCCAGTACTTC	TRBJ2-5	TRBD1	-	TRBV18
CASSSRGTLNNYGYTF	TGTGCCAGCAGCTCCAGGGGGACACTTAATAACTATGGCTACACCTTC	TRBJ1-2	TRBD1	-	TRBV5-6
CSDHSGELGDTQYF	TGCAGCGACCATAGCGGGGAGCTGGGAGATACGCAGTATTTT	TRBJ2-3	TRBD2	-	TRBV29-1
CSGLTGASNEKLFF	TGCAGCGGTTTAACAGGGGCTAGTAATGAAAAACTGTTTTTT	TRBJ1-4	TRBD1	once	TRBV29-1
CASSSTGKAFF	TGTGCCAGCAGTTCTACGGGGAAAGCTTTCTTT	TRBJ1-1	-	once	TRBV2
CASEQSGRIGELFF	TGTGCCAGTGAACAGTCAGGGAGGATCGGGGAGCTGTTTTTT	TRBJ2-2	-	-	TRBV19
CASSRTVNTEAFF	TGTGCCAGCAGTAGGACAGTGAACACTGAAGCTTTCTTT	TRBJ1-1	-	-	TRBV6-5
CASSPTVSTEAFF	TGTGCCAGCAGCCCGACGGTGAGCACTGAAGCTTTCTTT	TRBJ1-1	-	once	TRBV27
CASSDDAGGGNYNEQFF	TGTGCCAGCAGTGATGACGCGGGGGGCGGAAATTACAATGAGCAGTTCTTC	TRBJ2-1	TRBD2	-	TRBV6-1
CAISPGTNTDTQYF	TGTGCCATCAGCCCCGGGACAAACACAGATACGCAGTATTTT	TRBJ2-3	-	-	TRBV10-3
CATSRVGVAYEQYF	TGTGCCACCAGCAGAGTAGGGGTGGCCTACGAGCAGTACTTC	TRBJ2-7	-	-	TRBV15
CSVGGWTEAFF	TGCAGCGTTGGGGGTTGGACTGAAGCTTTCTTT	TRBJ1-1	-	-	TRBV29-1
CASSLDSSGNTIYF	TGTGCCAGCAGCCTTGATAGCTCTGGAAACACCATATATTTT	TRBJ1-3	-	-	TRBV3-1/TRBV3-2